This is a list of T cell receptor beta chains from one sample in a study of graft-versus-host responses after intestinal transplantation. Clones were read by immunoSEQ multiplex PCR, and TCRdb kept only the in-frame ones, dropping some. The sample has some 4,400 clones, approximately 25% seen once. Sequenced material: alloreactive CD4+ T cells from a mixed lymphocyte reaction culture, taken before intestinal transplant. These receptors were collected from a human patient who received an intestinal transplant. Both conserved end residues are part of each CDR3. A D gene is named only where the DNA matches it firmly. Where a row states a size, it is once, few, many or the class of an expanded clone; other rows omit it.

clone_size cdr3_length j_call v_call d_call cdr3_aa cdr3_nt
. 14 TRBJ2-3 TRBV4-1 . CASSQAGVKDTQYF TGCGCCAGCAGCCAAGCGGGTGTCAAAGATACGCAGTATTTT
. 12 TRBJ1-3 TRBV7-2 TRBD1 CASSLEGASIYF TGTGCCAGCAGCTTAGAGGGGGCCTCCATATATTTT
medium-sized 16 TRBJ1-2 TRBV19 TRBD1 CASSPGTGPPARDYTF TGTGCCAGTAGTCCCGGGACAGGGCCCCCTGCTAGAGACTACACCTTC
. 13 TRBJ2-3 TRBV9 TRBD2 CASRASGTDTQYF TGTGCTAGCAGGGCTAGCGGGACAGATACGCAGTATTTT
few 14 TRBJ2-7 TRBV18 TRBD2 CASSPLAGAYEQYF TGTGCCAGCTCACCACTAGCGGGGGCCTACGAGCAGTACTTC
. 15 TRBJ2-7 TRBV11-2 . CASSFGSAETYEQYF TGTGCCAGCAGCTTCGGTTCGGCAGAAACCTACGAGCAGTACTTC
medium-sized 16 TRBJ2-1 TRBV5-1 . CASSARDFFSYNEQFF TGCGCCAGCAGCGCAAGGGACTTCTTCTCCTACAATGAGCAGTTCTTC
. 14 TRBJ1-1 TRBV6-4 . CASSDRQVETEAFF TGTGCCAGCAGTGATCGGCAGGTCGAGACTGAAGCTTTCTTT
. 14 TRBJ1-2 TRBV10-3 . CAISEVKGNYGYTF TGTGCCATCAGTGAGGTAAAAGGGAACTATGGCTACACCTTC
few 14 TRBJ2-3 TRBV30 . CAWSGGTHTDTQYF TGTGCCTGGAGTGGCGGGACCCACACAGATACGCAGTATTTT
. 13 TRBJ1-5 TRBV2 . CASSGQFNQPQHF TGTGCCAGCAGTGGACAGTTCAATCAGCCCCAGCATTTT
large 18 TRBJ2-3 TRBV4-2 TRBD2 CASSQTTSGRAGTDTQYF TGTGCCAGCAGCCAAACGACTAGCGGGAGGGCCGGCACAGATACGCAGTATTTT
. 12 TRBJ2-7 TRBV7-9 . CASSLGRDEQYF TGTGCCAGCAGCTTAGGCAGGGACGAGCAGTACTTC
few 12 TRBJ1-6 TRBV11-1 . CASRRLDSPLHF TGTGCCAGCCGCCGTCTGGATTCACCCCTCCACTTT
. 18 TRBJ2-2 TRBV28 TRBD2 CASSSYTAAGAVTGELFF TGTGCCAGCAGTTCCTACACCGCGGCGGGAGCGGTCACCGGGGAGCTGTTTTTT
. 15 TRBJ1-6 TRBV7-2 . CASSLGGPYNSPLHF TGTGCCAGCAGCTTAGGGGGGCCCTATAATTCACCCCTCCACTTT
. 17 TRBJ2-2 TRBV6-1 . CARSEVGGRAGTGELFF TGTGCCCGCAGTGAAGTGGGGGGCAGGGCGGGTACCGGGGAGCTGTTTTTT
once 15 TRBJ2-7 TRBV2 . CASSTHPSSSYEQYF TGTGCCAGCAGTACCCACCCTAGCAGCTCCTACGAGCAGTACTTC
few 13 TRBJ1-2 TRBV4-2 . CASRGRANYGYTF TGTGCCAGCAGGGGACGGGCTAACTATGGCTACACCTTC
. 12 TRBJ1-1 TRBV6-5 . CASSYSKVGPFF TGTGCCAGCAGTTACTCGAAGGTTGGTCCCTTCTTT
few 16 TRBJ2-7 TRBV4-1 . CASSQVGAGRFYEQYF TGCGCCAGCAGCCAAGTGGGGGCGGGACGGTTCTACGAGCAGTACTTC
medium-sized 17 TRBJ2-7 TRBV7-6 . CASSLDQGAQGSYEQYF TGTGCCAGCAGCTTAGACCAGGGCGCACAGGGCTCCTACGAGCAGTACTTC
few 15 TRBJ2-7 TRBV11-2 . CASSFQGRLGYEQYF TGTGCCAGCAGCTTCCAGGGTAGATTAGGCTACGAGCAGTACTTC
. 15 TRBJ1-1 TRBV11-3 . CASSYRDSLNTEAFF TGTGCCAGCAGTTACCGGGACTCTCTGAACACTGAAGCTTTCTTT
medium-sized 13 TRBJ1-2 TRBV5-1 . CASSLTAAYGYTF TGCGCCAGCAGCTTGACAGCAGCCTATGGCTACACCTTC
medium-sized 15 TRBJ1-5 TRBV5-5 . CASSLFWGQGQPQHF TGTGCCAGCAGCTTGTTTTGGGGGCAAGGTCAGCCCCAGCATTTT